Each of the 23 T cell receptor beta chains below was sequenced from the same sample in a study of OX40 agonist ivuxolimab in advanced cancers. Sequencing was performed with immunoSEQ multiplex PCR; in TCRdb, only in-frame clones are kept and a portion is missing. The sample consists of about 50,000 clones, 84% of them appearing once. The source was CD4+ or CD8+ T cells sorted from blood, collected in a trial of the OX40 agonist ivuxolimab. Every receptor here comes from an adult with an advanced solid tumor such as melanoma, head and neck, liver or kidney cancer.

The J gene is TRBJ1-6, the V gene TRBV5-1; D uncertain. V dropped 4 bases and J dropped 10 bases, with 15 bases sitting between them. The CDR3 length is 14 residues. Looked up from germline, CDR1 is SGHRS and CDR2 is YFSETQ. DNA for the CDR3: TGCGCCAGCAGCAAAGGACTGGGAGAATCACCCCTCCACTTT. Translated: CASSKGLGESPLHF.

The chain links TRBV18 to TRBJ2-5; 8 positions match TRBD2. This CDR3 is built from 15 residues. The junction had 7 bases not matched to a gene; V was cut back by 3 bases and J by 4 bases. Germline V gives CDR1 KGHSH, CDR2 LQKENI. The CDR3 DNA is TGTGCCAGCTCACCCACCCTAGCGGGCCCAGAGACCCAGTACTTC. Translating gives CASSPTLAGPETQYF. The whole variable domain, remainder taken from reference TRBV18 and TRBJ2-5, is NAGVMQNPRHLVRRRGQEARLRCSPMKGHSHVYWYRQLPEEGLKFMVYLQKENIIDESGMPKERFSAEFPKEGPSILRIQQVVRGDSAAYFCASSPTLAGPETQYFGPGTRLLVL.

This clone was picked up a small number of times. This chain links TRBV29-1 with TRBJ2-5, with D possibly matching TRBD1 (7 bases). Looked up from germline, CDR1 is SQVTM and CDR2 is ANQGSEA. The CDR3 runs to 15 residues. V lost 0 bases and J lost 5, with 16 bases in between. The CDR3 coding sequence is TGCAGCGTTGAAGAACAGGAGGGGGCGCGGGAGACCCAGTACTTC. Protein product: CSVEEQEGARETQYF.

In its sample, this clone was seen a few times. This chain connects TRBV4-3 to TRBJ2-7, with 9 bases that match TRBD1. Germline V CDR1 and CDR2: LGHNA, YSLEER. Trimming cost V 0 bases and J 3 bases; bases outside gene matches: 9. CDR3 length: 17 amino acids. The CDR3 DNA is TGCGCCAGCAGCCAAGAAGACGACAGACAGGGGGTCTACGAGCAGTACTTC. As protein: CASSQEDDRQGVYEQYF.

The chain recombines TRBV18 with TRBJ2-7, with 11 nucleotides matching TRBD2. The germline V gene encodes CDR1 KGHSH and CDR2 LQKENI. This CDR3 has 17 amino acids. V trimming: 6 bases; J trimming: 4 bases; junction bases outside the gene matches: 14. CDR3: CASSLGTSGHFFYEQYF. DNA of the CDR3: TGTGCCAGCTCCCTGGGGACTAGCGGCCACTTCTTTTACGAGCAGTACTTC.

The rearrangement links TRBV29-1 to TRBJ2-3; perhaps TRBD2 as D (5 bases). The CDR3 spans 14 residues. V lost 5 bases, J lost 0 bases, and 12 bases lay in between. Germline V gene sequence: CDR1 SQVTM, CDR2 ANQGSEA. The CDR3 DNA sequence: TGCAGCGTTACCACGGGGATTAGCACAGATACGCAGTATTTT. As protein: CSVTTGISTDTQYF.

Here the CDR3 DNA reads TGTGCCAGCAGTCTTAAGACAGGGGGCACTGAAGCTTTCTTT. Protein product: CASSLKTGGTEAFF. The chain is built from TRBV6-9 and TRBJ1-1; 9 bases are a match to TRBD1. This CDR3 is built from 14 residues. V gave up 5 bases and J gave up 4 bases; unmatched junction bases: 5. The germline V gene encodes CDR1 MNHGY and CDR2 SVAAGI.

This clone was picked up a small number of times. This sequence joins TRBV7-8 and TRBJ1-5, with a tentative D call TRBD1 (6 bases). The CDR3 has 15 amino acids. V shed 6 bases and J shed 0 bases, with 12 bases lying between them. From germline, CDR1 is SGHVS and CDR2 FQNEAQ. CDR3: CASRRAGDSNQPQHF. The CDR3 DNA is TGTGCCAGCAGAAGGGCAGGGGATAGCAATCAGCCCCAGCATTTT.

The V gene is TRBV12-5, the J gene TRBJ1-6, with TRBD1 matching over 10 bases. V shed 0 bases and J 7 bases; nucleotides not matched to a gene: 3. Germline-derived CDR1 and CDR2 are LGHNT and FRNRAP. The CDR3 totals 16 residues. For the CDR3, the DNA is TGTGCTAGTGGTTTGGTCTGGGGACAGGGGAATTCACCCCTCCACTTT. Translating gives CASGLVWGQGNSPLHF. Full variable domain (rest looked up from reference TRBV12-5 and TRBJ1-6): DARVTQTPRHKVTEMGQEVTMRCQPILGHNTVFWYRQTMMQGLELLAYFRNRAPLDDSGMPKDRFSAEMPDATLATLKIQPSEPRDSAVYFCASGLVWGQGNSPLHFGNGTRLTVT.

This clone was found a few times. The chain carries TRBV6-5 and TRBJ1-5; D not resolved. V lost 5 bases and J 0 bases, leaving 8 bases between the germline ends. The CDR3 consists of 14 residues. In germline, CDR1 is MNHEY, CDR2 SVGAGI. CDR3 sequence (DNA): TGTGCCAGCAGTAGCGAGTATAGCAATCAGCCCCAGCATTTT. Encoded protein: CASSSEYSNQPQHF.

CDR3 DNA sequence: TGTGCCAGCAGGGGCCAGGGGAGGGACACTGAAGCTTTCTTT. It specifies CASRGQGRDTEAFF. This chain joins TRBV2 and TRBJ1-1, with TRBD1 as a possible D gene (6 bases). CDR1 SNHLY and CDR2 FYNNEI come from the germline V gene. The CDR3 contains 14 residues. V lost 6 bases to trimming and J lost 3 bases, with 14 bases between them.

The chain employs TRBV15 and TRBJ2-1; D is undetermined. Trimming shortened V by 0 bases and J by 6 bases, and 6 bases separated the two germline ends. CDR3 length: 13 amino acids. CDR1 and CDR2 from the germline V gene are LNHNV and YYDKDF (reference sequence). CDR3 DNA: TGTGCCACCAGCAGAGAGGGCGGCAATGAGCAGTTCTTC. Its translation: CATSREGGNEQFF.

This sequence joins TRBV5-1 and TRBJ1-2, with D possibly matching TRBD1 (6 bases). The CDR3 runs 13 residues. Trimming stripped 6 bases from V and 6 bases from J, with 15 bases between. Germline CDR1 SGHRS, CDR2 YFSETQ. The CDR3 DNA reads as TGCGCCAGCACCCCCAACAGGGAGAATGGCTACACCTTC. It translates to CASTPNRENGYTF.

Here the CDR3 DNA reads TGTGCCAGCAGCCAAGAGGGCGGGGGGCCATTGGGGCAGTACTTC. This sequence encodes CASSQEGGGPLGQYF. V usage is TRBV7-6 and J usage is TRBJ2-7; 8 nucleotides match TRBD2. The ends lost 5 bases at V and 9 bases at J; junction bases unmatched: 15. This CDR3 comprises 15 residues. The V gene's germline CDR1 is SGHVS and CDR2 FNYEAQ. The full variable domain, completed using reference TRBV7-6 and TRBJ2-7, is GAGVSQSPRYKVTKRGQDVALRCDPISGHVSLYWYRQALGQGPEFLTYFNYEAQQDKSGLPNDRFSAERPEGSISTLTIQRTEQRDSAMYRCASSQEGGGPLGQYFGPGTRLTVT.

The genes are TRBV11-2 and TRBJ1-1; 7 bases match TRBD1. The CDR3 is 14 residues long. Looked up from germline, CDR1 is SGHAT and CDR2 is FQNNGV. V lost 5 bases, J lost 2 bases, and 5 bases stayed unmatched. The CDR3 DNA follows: TGTGCCAGCAGCACTGGACAGGTAAACACTGAAGCTTTCTTT. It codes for CASSTGQVNTEAFF.

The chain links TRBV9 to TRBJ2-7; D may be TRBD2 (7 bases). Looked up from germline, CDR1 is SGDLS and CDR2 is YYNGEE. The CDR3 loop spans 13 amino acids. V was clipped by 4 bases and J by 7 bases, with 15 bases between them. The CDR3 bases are TGTGCCAGCAGCCCCGAGGGGGGGATTGAGCAGTACTTC. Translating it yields CASSPEGGIEQYF.

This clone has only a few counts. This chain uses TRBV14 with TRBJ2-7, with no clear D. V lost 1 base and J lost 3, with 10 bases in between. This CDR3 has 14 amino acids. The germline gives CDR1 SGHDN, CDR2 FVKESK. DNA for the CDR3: TGTGCCAGCAGCCAAGTTGGGCCTTACTACGAGCAGTACTTC. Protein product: CASSQVGPYYEQYF.

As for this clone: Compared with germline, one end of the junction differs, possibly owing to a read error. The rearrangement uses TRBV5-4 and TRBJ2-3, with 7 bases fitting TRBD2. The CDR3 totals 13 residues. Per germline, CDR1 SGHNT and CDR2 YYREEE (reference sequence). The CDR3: CASSQAGTDTQYF. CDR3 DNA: TGCGCCAGCAGCCAAGCGGGGACAGATACGCAGTATTTT.

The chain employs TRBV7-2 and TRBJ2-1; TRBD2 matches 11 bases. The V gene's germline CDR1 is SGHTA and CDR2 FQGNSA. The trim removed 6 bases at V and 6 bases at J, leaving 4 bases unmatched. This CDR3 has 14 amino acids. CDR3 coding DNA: TGTGCCAGCAGTTCTGGGACTAGCGGCAATGAGCAGTTCTTC. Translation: CASSSGTSGNEQFF.

The CDR3 region is CASRPLAGGHNEQFF. The CDR3 nucleotides read TGTGCCAGCAGACCTCTAGCGGGGGGGCACAATGAGCAGTTCTTC. The gene calls are TRBV5-8 and TRBJ2-1; TRBD2 matches 12 bases. Germline-derived CDR1 and CDR2 are SGHTS and YDEGEE. The ends lost 5 bases at V and 5 bases at J; junction bases unmatched: 5. The CDR3 has 15 amino acids.

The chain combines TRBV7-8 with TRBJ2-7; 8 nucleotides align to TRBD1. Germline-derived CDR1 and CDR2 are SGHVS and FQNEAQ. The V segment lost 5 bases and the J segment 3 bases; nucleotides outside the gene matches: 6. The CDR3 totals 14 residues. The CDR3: CASSRTGLNYEQYF. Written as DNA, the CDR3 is TGTGCCAGCAGCCGGACAGGGCTTAACTACGAGCAGTACTTC.

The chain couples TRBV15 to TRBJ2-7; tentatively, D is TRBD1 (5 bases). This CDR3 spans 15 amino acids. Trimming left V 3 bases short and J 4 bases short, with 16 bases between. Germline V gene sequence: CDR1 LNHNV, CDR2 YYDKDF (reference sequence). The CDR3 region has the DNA TGTGCCACCAGCAGGGAAGGACACCCAGGATACGAGCAGTACTTC. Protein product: CATSREGHPGYEQYF.

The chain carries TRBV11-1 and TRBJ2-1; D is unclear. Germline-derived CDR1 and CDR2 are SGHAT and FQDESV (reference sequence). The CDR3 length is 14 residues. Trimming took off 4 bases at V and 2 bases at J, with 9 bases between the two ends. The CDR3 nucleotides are TGTGCCAGCAGCTCAGGTAGCCCCTACAATGAGCAGTTCTTC. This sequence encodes CASSSGSPYNEQFF.